This T cell receptor (beta chain) was captured in a study of T cell responses to AZD1222 COVID-19 vaccine. As to this clone: The antigen is not known.

Sequenced by immunoSEQ multiplex PCR; TCRdb stores in-frame clones only, minus some. The sample gives some 150,000 clones, 80% to 85% of which show up once; roughly 4.3% is in the top ten. Germline V gene sequence: CDR1 SGHDT, CDR2 YYEEEE. This CDR3 has 17 amino acids. The V gene end was trimmed by 4 bases and the J gene end by 1 base; junction bases not matched to a gene: 13. Study-level findings and limits: Reports indicate that nearly half of spike-specific TCRs are directed at unmutated variant regions.

The clonotype was recovered from an adult in good health. The sequenced sample was peripheral blood, obtained on day 0 of MenACWY control vaccination. The genes are TRBV5-6 and TRBJ1-1, with 7 bases aligning to TRBD1. DNA for the CDR3: TGTGCCAGCAGCAGTATTACAGGGGCGATGGAGAACACTGAAGCTTTCTTT. It specifies CASSSITGAMENTEAFF.